Following are 16 T cell receptor beta chains from one sample sequenced in a study of human T cells and chemical hapten exposure. Specified time point: healthy volunteer bleed at 6 weeks. Extraction yielded total RNA from whole blood (unfractionated). TCRdb re-called the RACE reads with MiXCR, one entry per CDR3 protein. The table shows over 35,000 distinct CDR3 sequences, with around 4% occurring only once. The sample consisted of whole blood. These receptors came from a human donor in good health. Some clones in this sample may be carry-over from other donors' samples.

The sample holds many counts of this clonotype. The chain employs TRBV6-5 and TRBJ1-4; D is perhaps TRBD1 (6 bases). In germline, CDR1 is MNHEY, CDR2 SVGAGI. Trimming removed 2 bases at V and 8 bases at J, with 15 bases between. This CDR3 has 15 amino acids. The chain's CDR3 is CASSYGGGSQEKLFF. Here the CDR3 DNA reads TGTGCCAGCAGTTACGGGGGCGGCAGTCAAGAAAAACTGTTTTTT.

This clonotype was observed at least ten times. V is TRBV2 and J is TRBJ2-7, with a weak D call TRBD2 (5 bases). V was trimmed by 4 bases and J by 1 base, leaving 8 bases between them. This CDR3 is built from 13 residues. Germline V gives CDR1 SNHLY, CDR2 FYNNEI. The CDR3 DNA follows: TGTGCCAGCAGTGTAGCGAGGTCCTACGAGCAGTACTTC. The encoded protein is CASSVARSYEQYF.

This clonotype was found many times. The chain joins TRBV7-8 to TRBJ2-1; 7 bases align to TRBD2. V gave up 1 base and J gave up 4 bases; unmatched junction bases: 4. The CDR3 consists of 15 residues. Germline V lookup: CDR1 SGHVS, CDR2 FQNEAQ. CDR3 sequence (DNA): TGTGCCAGCAGCTTAGACGGGACTATTTACAATGAGCAGTTCTTC. This sequence encodes CASSLDGTIYNEQFF.

This clonotype was seen at least ten times. The chain employs TRBV18 and TRBJ2-2; D is unresolved. V was trimmed by 3 bases and J by 7 bases, leaving 15 bases between them. This CDR3 contains 15 residues. Germline V CDR1 and CDR2: KGHSH, LQKENI. This CDR3 reads CASSPQSQMGGELFF. CDR3 sequence (DNA): TGTGCCAGCTCACCCCAGTCCCAGATGGGCGGGGAGCTGTTTTTT.

At least ten counts were recorded for this clonotype. V and J are TRBV7-2 and TRBJ2-1; D is ambiguous. The CDR3 spans 15 residues. The germline gives CDR1 SGHTA, CDR2 FQGNSA. Trimming took 1 base from V and 7 from J, leaving 14 bases between them. The CDR3 loop is CASSLEGRMGNEQFF. CDR3 DNA: TGTGCCAGCAGCTTAGAAGGAAGGATGGGGAATGAGCAGTTCTTC.

The table lists this clonotype with many counts. This chain links TRBV12-3 or TRBV12-4 with TRBJ2-7, with D maybe TRBD1 (6 bases). This CDR3 spans 13 amino acids. Trimming pared 8 bases from V and 5 bases from J, leaving 16 bases between. For the CDR3, the DNA is TGTGCCAGCGGATCCGGGACATCGGACGAGCAGTACTTC. This sequence encodes CASGSGTSDEQYF.

This clonotype was found many times. The rearrangement uses TRBV6-5 and TRBJ2-3; no reliable D call. CDR1 MNHEY and CDR2 SVGAGI come from the germline V gene. The CDR3 spans 13 residues. V gave up 6 bases and J gave up 2 bases, with 9 bases separating them. The CDR3 DNA follows: TGTGCCAGCAGGGACGGGCTCACAGATACGCAGTATTTT. This translates into CASRDGLTDTQYF.

This clonotype was found many times. The V and J genes are TRBV5-6 and TRBJ2-1; the D is unclear. Germline lookup yields CDR1 SGHDT and CDR2 YYEEEE. Trimming removed 3 bases from V and 8 bases from J, with 18 bases in between. This CDR3 has 15 amino acids. CDR3 coding DNA: TGTGCCAGCAGCTCCCAGGACCTGAACTGGGATGAGCAGTTCTTC. Translating gives CASSSQDLNWDEQFF.

This clonotype is judged large. The J gene is TRBJ1-1, the V gene TRBV14, with D perhaps matching TRBD1 (5 bases). The CDR3 totals 14 residues. Germline V lookup: CDR1 SGHDN, CDR2 FVKESK. Trimming shortened V by 3 bases and J by 2 bases, and 10 bases separated the two germline ends. The CDR3, as DNA: TGTGCCAGCAGCCAGTGGGGGGTAAACACTGAAGCTTTCTTT. Translated: CASSQWGVNTEAFF. The full variable domain, in which reference TRBV14 and TRBJ1-1 provide the parts outside the CDR3, is EAGVTQFPSHSVIEKGQTVTLRCDPISGHDNLYWYRRVMGKEIKFLLHFVKESKQDESGMPNNRFLAERTGGTYSTLKVQPAELEDSGVYFCASSQWGVNTEAFFGQGTRLTVV.

The chain couples TRBV28 to TRBJ1-5, with a tentative D call TRBD1 (6 bases). The ends were cut back, 2 bases at V and 1 base at J, with 15 bases in the middle. This CDR3 spans 17 amino acids. Looked up from germline, CDR1 is MDHEN and CDR2 is SYDVKM. Here the CDR3 reads CASSLKGTRKSNQPQHF. The CDR3, as DNA: TGTGCCAGCAGTTTAAAGGGGACAAGGAAAAGCAATCAGCCCCAGCATTTT.

Many counts were recorded for this clonotype. This rearrangement joins TRBV3-1 to TRBJ1-5, with D hard to call. V gave up 0 bases and J gave up 8 bases, with 11 bases separating them. This CDR3 is built from 14 residues. Per germline, CDR1 LGHDT and CDR2 YNNKEL (reference sequence). CDR3 residues: CASSQDRGREPQHF. The CDR3 region has the DNA TGTGCCAGCAGCCAAGATCGTGGGAGGGAGCCCCAGCATTTT.

This clonotype was seen many times. The chain joins TRBV29-1 to TRBJ1-2; D not certain. The CDR3 is 12 residues long. Germline assignment: CDR1 SQVTM and CDR2 ANQGSEA. Trimming pared 7 bases from V and 6 bases from J, leaving 15 bases between. The CDR3 region is CSALDLNHGYTF. In DNA form, the CDR3 reads TGCAGCGCCCTAGACCTAAACCATGGCTACACCTTC.

This clonotype was seen ten or more times. The V call is TRBV11-2, the J call TRBJ2-3; TRBD2 might be the D (6 bases). The CDR3 covers 15 residues. Trimming pared 0 bases from V and 2 bases from J, leaving 9 bases between. Per germline, CDR1 SGHAT and CDR2 FQNNGV. Here the CDR3 reads CASSLETSLTDTQYF. DNA of the CDR3: TGTGCCAGCAGCTTAGAGACTAGTCTCACAGATACGCAGTATTTT.

In its sample, this clonotype was seen many times. V gene TRBV20-1 combines with J gene TRBJ2-3; D unresolved. V was clipped by 3 bases and J by 0 bases, with 7 bases between them. The CDR3 is 13 amino acids. Germline V lookup: CDR1 DFQATT, CDR2 SNEGSKA (reference sequence). The CDR3 spells CSASDTSTDTQYF. The CDR3, as DNA: TGCAGTGCTAGCGATACTAGCACAGATACGCAGTATTTT.

This clonotype was detected only a few times. V usage is TRBV11-1 and J usage is TRBJ2-7; the match to TRBD2 covers 10 bases. The junction had 16 bases not matched to a gene; V was cut back by 3 bases and J by 5 bases. Germline assignment: CDR1 SGHAT and CDR2 FQDESV (reference sequence). The CDR3 length is 18 residues. The CDR3 bases are TGTGCCAGCAGCTTTTACCCCGGCGGTTTTACTAGCGGGAACGAGCAGTACTTC. Amino acid sequence: CASSFYPGGFTSGNEQYF.

This clonotype was observed many times. The chain is built from TRBV12-3 or TRBV12-4 and TRBJ2-7, with TRBD2 as a possible D gene (6 bases). V lost 4 bases, J lost 7 bases, and 8 bases lay in between. The length of the CDR3 is 11 residues. The CDR3 spells CASSSGDEQYF. The CDR3 DNA reads TGTGCCAGCAGTTCGGGGGATGAGCAGTACTTC.